Sequencing of this T cell receptor beta chain was carried out in a study of T cell responses to AZD1222 COVID-19 vaccine. TCRdb's table, derived via immunoSEQ multiplex PCR, lists solely in-frame clones and lacks some. The table has about 130,000 clones, around 92% seen once; the top ten hold under 3.5%. The germline V gene encodes CDR1 GTSNPN and CDR2 SVGIG (reference sequence). The CDR3 extends over 13 amino acids. The V gene lost 3 bases and the J gene lost 4 bases, with 12 bases spanning the gap. The TCR sequence derives from an adult who received the AZD1222 COVID-19 vaccine. The sample in question was peripheral blood, obtained 28 days after the second AZD1222 dose. The chain combines TRBV30 with TRBJ1-2; D is undetermined. CDR3 in amino acids: CAWRKPPSYGYTF. The CDR3 DNA reads TGTGCCTGGAGAAAACCCCCGTCCTATGGCTACACCTTC.